These T cell receptor beta chains were read from a single sample in a study of cytomegalovirus exposure and HLA in healthy donors. The data were produced by immunoSEQ multiplex PCR, yet TCRdb's version contains in-frame clones alone and is incomplete. Its table records 50,000 to 70,000 clones. Material: PBMCs. The receptors shown here come from a male donor in good health and CMV-seronegative. The CDR3 runs from the conserved cysteine through the conserved F or W. Fields, in order: D gene, J gene, V gene, CDR3 protein, CDR3 DNA. D genes are given only for firm matches.

D: NA
J: TRBJ2-6
V: TRBV21-1
CDR3: CASSKVKEFSGANVLTF
DNA: TGTGCCAGCAGCAAAGTTAAGGAGTTCTCTGGGGCCAACGTCCTGACTTTC

D: NA
J: TRBJ2-1
V: TRBV19
CDR3: CASSLSTPYRHNEQFF
DNA: TGTGCCAGTAGTCTTTCGACACCCTATCGACACAATGAGCAGTTCTTC

D: TRBD2
J: TRBJ2-1
V: TRBV18
CDR3: CASMLAGVGNEQFF
DNA: TGTGCCAGCATGCTAGCGGGAGTTGGAAATGAGCAGTTCTTC

D: NA
J: TRBJ2-3
V: TRBV21-1
CDR3: CASSKEPGVSTDTQYF
DNA: TGTGCCAGCAGCAAAGAGCCGGGGGTTAGCACAGATACGCAGTATTTT

D: TRBD2
J: TRBJ2-3
V: TRBV4-1
CDR3: CASSQDGTGGPSDTQYF
DNA: TGCGCCAGCAGCCAAGATGGGACGGGGGGGCCGTCAGATACGCAGTATTTT

D: TRBD1
J: TRBJ1-4
V: TRBV4-2
CDR3: CASSQVPFDRGEKLFF
DNA: TGTGCCAGCAGCCAAGTACCTTTCGACAGGGGTGAAAAACTGTTTTTT

D: NA
J: TRBJ2-6
V: TRBV2
CDR3: CASTIQGSRTNVLTF
DNA: TGTGCCAGCACAATACAGGGATCAAGGACCAACGTCCTGACTTTC

D: NA
J: TRBJ2-1
V: TRBV19
CDR3: CASSSPPSHEQFF
DNA: TGTGCCAGTAGTTCGCCGCCTAGCCATGAGCAGTTCTTC

D: TRBD1
J: TRBJ2-1
V: TRBV7-2
CDR3: CASSYDRGPYNEQFF
DNA: TGTGCCAGCAGCTATGACAGGGGTCCCTACAATGAGCAGTTCTTC

D: NA
J: TRBJ1-1
V: TRBV20-1
CDR3: CSALRWTEAFF
DNA: TGCAGTGCCCTTCGGTGGACTGAAGCTTTCTTT

D: TRBD2
J: TRBJ2-5
V: TRBV4-1
CDR3: CASSLVAASGLETQYF
DNA: TGCGCCAGCAGCCTTGTGGCGGCTAGCGGGTTAGAGACCCAGTACTTC

D: TRBD2
J: TRBJ2-2
V: TRBV5-1
CDR3: CASSQGLAIGELFF
DNA: TGCGCCAGCAGCCAGGGACTAGCTATCGGGGAGCTGTTTTTT

D: TRBD2
J: TRBJ2-2
V: TRBV5-6
CDR3: CASSHPRLAGDSGELFF
DNA: TGTGCCAGCAGCCATCCCAGACTAGCGGGAGACTCCGGGGAGCTGTTTTTT

D: TRBD1
J: TRBJ1-5
V: TRBV28
CDR3: CASSSGQGRSQPQHF
DNA: TGTGCCAGCAGTTCCGGACAGGGAAGGAGTCAGCCCCAGCATTTT

D: TRBD2
J: TRBJ2-2
V: TRBV30
CDR3: CAGRLAGPNTGELFF
DNA: TGTGCCGGGAGGTTAGCGGGACCGAACACCGGGGAGCTGTTTTTT

D: NA
J: TRBJ1-1
V: TRBV5-6
CDR3: CASIKRMNTEAFF
DNA: TGTGCCAGCATTAAGAGAATGAACACTGAAGCTTTCTTT

D: NA
J: TRBJ2-7
V: TRBV6-6
CDR3: CASSYPGFSPEQYF
DNA: TGTGCCAGCAGTTACCCGGGATTTTCCCCCGAGCAGTACTTC

D: NA
J: TRBJ2-1
V: TRBV7-2
CDR3: CASSLSGGIYNEQFF
DNA: TGTGCCAGCAGCCTTAGCGGAGGAATATACAATGAGCAGTTCTTC

D: NA
J: TRBJ1-1
V: TRBV7-8
CDR3: CASSSTRQFEAFF
DNA: TGTGCCAGCAGCTCCACCCGACAGTTTGAAGCTTTCTTT

D: TRBD1
J: TRBJ1-2
V: TRBV18
CDR3: CASSLQGEANYGYTF
DNA: TGTGCCAGCTCACTCCAGGGGGAGGCTAACTATGGCTACACCTTC

D: NA
J: TRBJ2-6
V: TRBV12-5
CDR3: CASGSSGRSSGANVLTF
DNA: TGTGCTAGTGGTTCTTCGGGTCGTAGCTCTGGGGCCAACGTCCTGACTTTC

D: TRBD2
J: TRBJ2-1
V: TRBV6-4
CDR3: CASSESPSGTSDNEQFF
DNA: TGTGCCAGCAGTGAGAGTCCTAGCGGGACATCCGACAATGAGCAGTTCTTC

D: TRBD2
J: TRBJ2-7
V: TRBV6-6
CDR3: CATRPSGSAYEQYF
DNA: TGTGCCACCCGACCGAGCGGGAGCGCCTACGAGCAGTACTTC

D: TRBD2
J: TRBJ2-7
V: TRBV6-5
CDR3: CASSSQRGRWDEQYF
DNA: TGTGCCAGCAGTTCCCAGCGGGGGCGCTGGGACGAGCAGTACTTC

D: NA
J: TRBJ2-3
V: TRBV27
CDR3: CASPRASLTDTQYF
DNA: TGTGCCAGTCCCAGGGCATCCCTCACAGATACGCAGTATTTT

D: TRBD1
J: TRBJ2-5
V: TRBV28
CDR3: CASSRPGQPRAETQYF
DNA: TGTGCCAGCAGTCGTCCGGGACAGCCCCGGGCGGAGACCCAGTACTTC

D: NA
J: TRBJ2-1
V: TRBV7-2
CDR3: CASIQGQRTLGNEQFF
DNA: TGTGCCAGCATCCAAGGCCAGCGGACTCTGGGGAATGAGCAGTTCTTC

D: NA
J: TRBJ2-7
V: TRBV4-3
CDR3: CASSQVRGGSYEQYF
DNA: TGCGCCAGCAGCCAAGTGAGAGGCGGTTCCTACGAGCAGTACTTC

D: TRBD1
J: TRBJ2-7
V: TRBV4-3
CDR3: CASSLRTGSSYEQYF
DNA: TGCGCCAGCAGCCTCCGGACAGGGAGCTCCTACGAGCAGTACTTC

D: NA
J: TRBJ2-3
V: TRBV2
CDR3: CASKGRTSTDTQYF
DNA: TGTGCCAGCAAGGGCCGGACTAGCACAGATACGCAGTATTTT

D: TRBD2
J: TRBJ2-1
V: TRBV5-5
CDR3: CASSLGAGDSDNEQFF
DNA: TGTGCCAGCAGCTTGGGGGCGGGGGACTCCGACAATGAGCAGTTCTTC

D: TRBD2
J: TRBJ2-7
V: TRBV6-5
CDR3: CASSRTSGSSEQYF
DNA: TGTGCCAGCAGCAGGACTAGCGGGAGCTCCGAGCAGTACTTC

D: TRBD2
J: TRBJ2-2
V: TRBV6-1
CDR3: CASSERASGTTGELFF
DNA: TGTGCCAGCAGTGAAAGGGCTAGCGGTACCACCGGCGAGCTGTTTTTT

D: NA
J: TRBJ2-7
V: TRBV2
CDR3: CASIGVDEQYF
DNA: TGTGCCAGCATAGGGGTCGACGAGCAGTACTTC

D: NA
J: TRBJ1-2
V: TRBV28
CDR3: CASSGVYGYTF
DNA: TGTGCCAGTTCCGGGGTCTATGGCTACACCTTC

D: NA
J: TRBJ1-2
V: TRBV4-1
CDR3: CASSRDGLTGYTF
DNA: TGCGCCAGCAGTCGAGACGGACTGACTGGCTACACCTTC

D: TRBD1
J: TRBJ1-1
V: TRBV6-4
CDR3: CASSVITGGWAEAFF
DNA: TGTGCCAGCAGTGTCATCACAGGGGGCTGGGCTGAAGCTTTCTTT

D: TRBD1
J: TRBJ2-1
V: TRBV28
CDR3: CASSGTGTGVDNEQFF
DNA: TGTGCCAGCAGTGGTACCGGGACAGGGGTTGACAATGAGCAGTTCTTC

D: TRBD1
J: TRBJ2-5
V: TRBV19
CDR3: CASSIMGQGGETQYF
DNA: TGTGCCAGTAGTATTATGGGACAGGGTGGAGAGACCCAGTACTTC

D: TRBD1
J: TRBJ2-2
V: TRBV25-1
CDR3: CASSDPGQGTGELFF
DNA: TGTGCCAGCAGTGACCCGGGACAGGGGACCGGGGAGCTGTTTTTT

D: NA
J: TRBJ2-7
V: TRBV5-4
CDR3: CARLEPLPELSSYEQYF
DNA: TGTGCCAGACTCGAACCTCTGCCTGAGTTAAGCTCCTACGAGCAGTACTTC

D: NA
J: TRBJ1-2
V: TRBV7-2
CDR3: CASSFSDRSNYGYTF
DNA: TGTGCCAGCAGCTTCTCGGACAGATCCAACTATGGCTACACCTTC